The 7 T cell receptor beta chains below were found in one sample sequenced in a study. TCRdb reanalysed the 5' RACE reads using MiXCR and keeps one entry per CDR3 protein. This listing includes over eight distinct CDR3 sequences. Sequenced: tumor-infiltrating memory CD4+ T cells sorted from the breast tumor. Subset given: memory CD4+ T cells, CD4+CD45RO+CD25-. These receptor sequences come from a female donor with breast cancer.

This clonotype was seen just once. This beta chain turned up in a library designed for alpha chains; as an off-target read, its abundance says little. The chain couples TRBV7-9 to TRBJ2-7; 9 bases agree with TRBD2. There are 14 residues in the CDR3. J gave up 3 bases and V 6 bases, and 6 bases lay outside the gene matches. CDR1 and CDR2 from the germline V gene are SEHNR and FQNEAQ (reference sequence). CDR3 residues: CASSPGLASYEQYF. Here the CDR3 DNA reads TGTGCCAGCAGTCCGGGACTAGCAAGCTACGAGCAGTACTTC.

Note on this clonotype: Within a library made for alpha chains, this beta chain is off target, and its count is uninformative. The chain uses TRBV6-2 or TRBV6-3 and TRBJ2-1; D remains unclear. This CDR3 comprises 12 residues. Between the trimmed V and J ends, which lost 6 bases and 10 bases, there was a span of 13 bases. The germline CDR1 and CDR2 sequences are MNHEY and SVGEGT. The CDR3 bases are TGTGCCAGCAGCAACGGACGGCCAGAGCAGTTCTTC. It translates to CASSNGRPEQFF.

As regards this clonotype: This beta chain appears as a stray read in a library generated for alpha chains; its size is not informative. The chain uses TRBV20-1 and TRBJ2-7; D is undetermined. Germline CDR1 is DFQATT and CDR2 is SNEGSKA (reference sequence). CDR3 length: 12 residues. Trimming stripped 1 base from V and 1 base from J, with 5 bases between. The CDR3 DNA is TGCAGTGCTAGAGTCGCTTCCTACGAGCAGTACTTC. As protein: CSARVASYEQYF.

A word on this clonotype: A library made for alpha chains picked up this beta chain off target, so its size means little. The rearrangement uses TRBV6-2 or TRBV6-3 and TRBJ2-1; 9 bases are a match to TRBD1. Germline V gene data show CDR1 as MNHEY and CDR2 as SVGEGT. V lost 7 bases and J lost 4; bases outside the gene matches: 8. This CDR3 comprises 15 residues. The CDR3, as DNA: TGTGCCAGCATGCCCGCGGGACAGGGATACAATGAGCAGTTCTTC. Translation: CASMPAGQGYNEQFF.

On this clonotype itself: As an off-target read in a library built for alpha chains, this beta chain has a frequency of little significance. V usage is TRBV20-1 and J usage is TRBJ2-1; a weak D match, TRBD2 (6 bases). Germline V gene sequence: CDR1 DFQATT, CDR2 SNEGSKA (reference sequence). With 1 base removed from V and 1 base from J, the gap between germline ends came to 8 bases. The CDR3 loop spans 14 amino acids. The CDR3 reads CSARVRESYNEQFF. In nucleotides, the CDR3 is TGCAGTGCTAGAGTACGGGAGTCCTACAATGAGCAGTTCTTC.

Points on this clonotype: In a library made to pick up alpha chains, this beta chain is a stray read with a size that means little. The V and J genes are TRBV5-1 and TRBJ2-7, with 8 bases that match TRBD2. This CDR3 spans 14 amino acids. Germline values: CDR1 SGHRS, CDR2 YFSETQ. Losses at the gene ends were 5 bases for V and 4 bases for J; bases not matched to a gene: 8. CDR3 sequence: CASSETASGYEQYF. The CDR3 bases are TGCGCCAGCAGTGAGACGGCTAGCGGGTACGAGCAGTACTTC.

With respect to this clonotype: Found in a library prepared for alpha chains, this beta chain is an off-target read, and its abundance has little meaning. The V call is TRBV5-8, the J call TRBJ2-7; 10 bases agree with TRBD2. The length of the CDR3 is 18 residues. The junction had 11 bases not matched to a gene; V was cut back by 0 bases and J by 2 bases. Germline V gives CDR1 SGHTS, CDR2 YDEGEE. Here the CDR3 DNA reads TGTGCCAGCAGCTTGGTTGGTCTAGCGGGAGTCGTAACCTACGAGCAGTACTTC. Its translation is CASSLVGLAGVVTYEQYF. The variable domain in full, with the rest retrieved from reference TRBV5-8 and TRBJ2-7, is EAGVTQSPTHLIKTRGQQATLRCSPISGHTSVYWYQQALGLGLQFLLWYDEGEERNRGNFPPRFSGRQFPNYSSELNVNALELEDSALYLCASSLVGLAGVVTYEQYFGPGTRLTVT.